Shown below are 13 T cell receptor beta chains from a single sample sequenced in a study of shared clonotypes between healthy human individuals. Measured with immunoSEQ multiplex PCR; TCRdb has only the in-frame clones, and not every one. This sample has about a million clones, with about 76% found just once. The sample taken for sequencing was memory CD4+ T cells sorted from blood. Subset: CD45RA-negative fraction. These receptors all come from a man aged 18 to 35 in good health.

This chain joins TRBV10-3 and TRBJ1-5; D uncertain. Trimming removed 6 bases from V and 2 bases from J, with 8 bases in between. The CDR3 has 13 amino acids. Germline V CDR1 and CDR2: ENHRY, SYGVKD. The CDR3 loop is CAISPSGNQPQHF. The CDR3 DNA reads as TGTGCCATCAGCCCTAGTGGCAATCAGCCCCAGCATTTT.

This clone has just a few counts. The chain couples TRBV5-1 to TRBJ2-2, with a tentative D call TRBD1 (6 bases). The V end was cut by 4 bases, the J end by 2 bases, with 12 bases between. Germline loops: CDR1 SGHRS, CDR2 YFSETQ. The CDR3 extends over 15 amino acids. The CDR3 loop reads CASSQDSFNTGELFF. The DNA for the CDR3 is TGCGCCAGCAGCCAGGACAGTTTCAACACCGGGGAGCTGTTTTTT.

The rearrangement uses TRBV7-2 and TRBJ1-4, with D maybe TRBD1 (5 bases). The CDR3 loop spans 15 amino acids. Trimming removed 7 bases at V and 7 bases at J, with 19 bases between. Germline V gives CDR1 SGHTA, CDR2 FQGNSA. The chain's CDR3 is CASKLSYGAGEKLFF. The CDR3 DNA is TGTGCCAGCAAACTTAGCTACGGGGCCGGTGAAAAACTGTTTTTT. The entire variable domain, with the rest obtained from reference TRBV7-2 and TRBJ1-4, is as follows: GAGVSQSPSNKVTEKGKDVELRCDPISGHTALYWYRQSLGQGLEFLIYFQGNSAPDKSGLPSDRFSAERTGGSVSTLTIQRTQQEDSAVYLCASKLSYGAGEKLFFGSGTQLSVL.

The CDR3 here is CASSLLPLDSGGGNEQFF. The CDR3, as DNA: TGCGCCAGCAGCTTGCTACCCCTTGATAGCGGGGGGGGCAATGAGCAGTTCTTC. The rearrangement joins TRBV5-1 to TRBJ2-1; 11 bases line up with TRBD2. V shed 1 base, J shed 6 bases, and the junction held 12 bases outside the gene matches. The CDR3 extends over 18 amino acids. In germline, CDR1 is SGHRS, CDR2 YFSETQ.

This chain connects TRBV18 to TRBJ2-1; 9 bases are a match to TRBD2. From germline, CDR1 is KGHSH and CDR2 LQKENI. V shed 0 bases, J shed 15 bases, and the junction held 12 bases outside the gene matches. CDR3 length: 15 amino acids. In nucleotides, the CDR3 is TGTGCCAGCTCACCACCGGCTAGCGGGGCGGCGATTACGTTCTTC. Translating gives CASSPPASGAAITFF. Full variable domain (remainder filled in from reference TRBV18 and TRBJ2-1): NAGVMQNPRHLVRRRGQEARLRCSPMKGHSHVYWYRQLPEEGLKFMVYLQKENIIDESGMPKERFSAEFPKEGPSILRIQQVVRGDSAAYFCASSPPASGAAITFFGPGTRLTVL.

The chain uses TRBV7-3 and TRBJ2-7, with D possibly TRBD1 on 5 matching bases. Germline CDR1 is SGHTA and CDR2 is FQGTGA. The CDR3 runs 17 residues. Deletions cut 5 bases from V and 0 bases from J, with 20 bases between. Here the CDR3 reads CASSRHLGAPRSYEQYF. The CDR3, as DNA: TGTGCCAGCAGCCGACATCTTGGGGCCCCCCGCTCCTACGAGCAGTACTTC.

This chain joins TRBV6-6 and TRBJ2-1; perhaps TRBD1 as D (5 bases). Germline CDR1 is MNHNY and CDR2 is SVGAGI (reference sequence). V lost 2 bases and J 5 bases, leaving 7 bases between the germline ends. The CDR3 has 13 amino acids. The CDR3 nucleotides read TGTGCCAGCAGTTACCTCAGGGACAATGAGCAGTTCTTC. It codes for CASSYLRDNEQFF.

This chain connects TRBV6-6 to TRBJ1-5; D perhaps matches TRBD1 (5 bases). This CDR3 region has 16 residues. Germline CDR1 and CDR2: MNHNY and SVGAGI (reference sequence). V lost 6 bases and J lost 1, with 16 bases in between. The CDR3 nucleotides are TGTGCCAGCAGCCGGGGGGACCTACTAAGCAATCAGCCCCAGCATTTT. It specifies CASSRGDLLSNQPQHF.

J is TRBJ1-2 and V is TRBV7-2, with D unresolved. Germline CDR1 is SGHTA and CDR2 is FQGNSA. The CDR3 totals 12 residues. Trimming stripped 4 bases from V and 4 bases from J, with 7 bases between. The CDR3 region is CASSSDGYGYTF. The CDR3 bases are TGTGCCAGCAGCTCGGATGGCTATGGCTACACCTTC.

The J gene is TRBJ1-5, the V gene TRBV28; the match to TRBD1 covers 8 bases. J was trimmed by 4 bases and V by 5 bases; bases with no gene match: 7. This CDR3 has 15 amino acids. The germline V gene encodes CDR1 MDHEN and CDR2 SYDVKM. The CDR3 DNA reads as TGTGCCAGCAGTACCATCAGGGGGCAGAATCAGCCCCAGCATTTT. Translation gives CASSTIRGQNQPQHF. Full variable domain (rest looked up from reference TRBV28 and TRBJ1-5): DVKVTQSSRYLVKRTGEKVFLECVQDMDHENMFWYRQDPGLGLRLIYFSYDVKMKEKGDIPEGYSVSREKKERFSLILESASTNQTSMYLCASSTIRGQNQPQHFGDGTRLSIL.

The chain has TRBV6-1 and TRBJ2-1, with a possible D match to TRBD1 (6 bases). Germline CDR1 is MNHNS and CDR2 is SASEGT. This CDR3 contains 14 residues. Trimming took 6 bases from V and 9 from J, leaving 18 bases between them. In DNA, the CDR3 is TGTGCCAGCAGCCCACAGGGAACGGTTACTGAGCAGTTCTTC. It codes for CASSPQGTVTEQFF.

This clone was observed at least ten times. This specimen includes other DNA sequences encoding the same CDR3. This chain connects TRBV27 to TRBJ1-1; a weak D match, TRBD1 (5 bases). This CDR3 region has 13 residues. Per germline, CDR1 MNHEY and CDR2 SMNVEV (reference sequence). V lost 2 bases and J lost 1, with 5 bases in between. The CDR3 DNA follows: TGTGCCAGCAGTTTACAGGGGAACACTGAAGCTTTCTTT. It translates to CASSLQGNTEAFF.

The chain joins TRBV5-1 to TRBJ2-5; D tentatively reads TRBD1 or TRBD2 (5 bases each). Germline CDR1 SGHRS, CDR2 YFSETQ. V shed 4 bases and J shed 5 bases, with 15 bases lying between them. CDR3 size: 14 residues. CDR3 region: CASSLVGAGETQYF. The DNA of the CDR3 is TGCGCCAGCAGCCTGGTCGGGGCCGGGGAGACCCAGTACTTC.